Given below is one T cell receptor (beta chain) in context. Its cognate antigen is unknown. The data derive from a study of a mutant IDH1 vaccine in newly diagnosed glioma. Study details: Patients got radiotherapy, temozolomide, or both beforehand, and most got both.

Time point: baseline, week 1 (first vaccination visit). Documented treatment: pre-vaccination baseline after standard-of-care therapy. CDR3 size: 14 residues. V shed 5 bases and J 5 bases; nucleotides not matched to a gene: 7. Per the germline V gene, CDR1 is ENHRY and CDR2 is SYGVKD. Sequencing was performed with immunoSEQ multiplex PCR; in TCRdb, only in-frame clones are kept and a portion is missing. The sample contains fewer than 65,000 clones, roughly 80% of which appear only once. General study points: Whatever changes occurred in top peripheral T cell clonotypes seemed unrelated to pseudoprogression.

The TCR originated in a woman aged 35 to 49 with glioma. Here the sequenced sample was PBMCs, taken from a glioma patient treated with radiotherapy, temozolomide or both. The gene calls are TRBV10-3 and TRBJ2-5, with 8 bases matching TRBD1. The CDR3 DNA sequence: TGTGCCATCAGTATCGGACAGGGACTTGAGACCCAGTACTTC. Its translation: CAISIGQGLETQYF.